Presented here are 25 T cell receptor beta chains from one specimen sequenced in a study of blood T cell repertoires in COVID-19. Assay: immunoSEQ multiplex PCR; the TCRdb copy retains only in-frame clones and omits some. The table has under 95,000 clones, approximately 88% seen once. What was sequenced was peripheral blood. Receptors were obtained from a woman of 80 years or more with active or convalescent COVID-19.

The chain joins TRBV9 to TRBJ1-1; no firm D call. CDR3 length: 14 amino acids. The V end lost 7 bases, the J end lost 0 bases, and 13 bases lay between the germline ends. Germline V gene lookup returns CDR1 SGDLS and CDR2 YYNGEE. The CDR3 loop is CASGLGPMNTEAFF. In DNA, the CDR3 is TGTGCCAGCGGGCTCGGTCCTATGAACACTGAAGCTTTCTTT.

The chain recombines TRBV5-1 with TRBJ2-1; D gene ambiguous. The CDR3 runs 15 residues. Trimming cost V 0 bases and J 0 bases, with 7 bases left between them. Germline loops: CDR1 SGHRS, CDR2 YFSETQ. CDR3 nucleotides: TGCGCCAGCAGCTTGGATAAGAGCTCCTACAATGAGCAGTTCTTC. Protein sequence: CASSLDKSSYNEQFF.

The genes are TRBV5-1 and TRBJ1-1; D is unresolved. The CDR3 spans 14 residues. Germline-derived CDR1 and CDR2 are SGHRS and YFSETQ. V shed 2 bases and J shed 0 bases, with 8 bases lying between them. The CDR3 spells CASSFSGMNTEAFF. The CDR3 DNA sequence: TGCGCCAGCAGCTTTTCAGGCATGAACACTGAAGCTTTCTTT.

The chain has TRBV28 and TRBJ2-1; D is uncertain. CDR1 is MDHEN, CDR2 SYDVKM, per germline. This CDR3 region has 14 residues. Trimming took 6 bases from V and 0 from J, leaving 9 bases between them. The CDR3 here is CASSPPSSYNEQFF. DNA of the CDR3: TGTGCCAGCAGCCCCCCGAGCTCCTACAATGAGCAGTTCTTC.

The CDR3 DNA sequence: TGTGCCAGTAGTATACAGGGGGCTGGGGACACTGAAGCTTTCTTT. This translates into CASSIQGAGDTEAFF. The J gene is TRBJ1-1, the V gene TRBV19; 8 bases fit TRBD1. This CDR3 contains 15 residues. V dropped 2 bases and J dropped 3; count of bases not matched to a gene: 5. Germline V gene data show CDR1 as LNHDA and CDR2 as SQIVND (reference sequence).

The chain joins TRBV5-1 to TRBJ2-7; D remains unclear. The CDR3 is 11 amino acids. V shed 2 bases and J shed 4 bases, with 4 bases lying between them. Looked up from germline, CDR1 is SGHRS and CDR2 is YFSETQ. The CDR3 here is CASSFQYEQYF. The CDR3 DNA reads as TGCGCCAGCAGCTTCCAATACGAGCAGTACTTC. Filled out from reference TRBV5-1 and TRBJ2-7, the complete variable domain reads KAGVTQTPRYLIKTRGQQVTLSCSPISGHRSVSWYQQTPGQGLQFLFEYFSETQRNKGNFPGRFSGRQFSNSRSEMNVSTLELGDSALYLCASSFQYEQYFGPGTRLTVT.

This rearrangement joins TRBV7-9 to TRBJ1-5; D ambiguous. The V end was cut by 5 bases, the J end by 0 bases, with 8 bases between. CDR3 length: 14 residues. In germline, CDR1 is SEHNR, CDR2 FQNEAQ (reference sequence). This CDR3 reads CASSGAYSNQPQHF. The CDR3 region has the DNA TGTGCCAGCAGCGGAGCTTATAGCAATCAGCCCCAGCATTTT.

The chain combines TRBV19 with TRBJ1-6, with D unclear. Germline V gene data show CDR1 as LNHDA and CDR2 as SQIVND (reference sequence). The V and J ends lost 2 bases and 12 bases respectively, with 11 bases between them. There are 13 residues in the CDR3. The CDR3 coding sequence is TGTGCCAGTAGTATAATCGAGGGAAAACCCCTCCACTTT. It is translated as CASSIIEGKPLHF.

The chain employs TRBV10-3 and TRBJ2-1; weak D call: TRBD1 (5 bases). Germline assignment: CDR1 ENHRY and CDR2 SYGVKD. This CDR3 comprises 15 residues. Trimming cost V 3 bases and J 5 bases, with 14 bases left between them. CDR3 residues: CAISELMTANNEQFF. The CDR3 nucleotides read TGTGCCATCAGTGAATTAATGACAGCGAACAATGAGCAGTTCTTC.

V and J are TRBV9 and TRBJ2-7; TRBD2 aligns across 8 bases. CDR3 size: 15 residues. From germline, CDR1 is SGDLS and CDR2 YYNGEE. The trim removed 4 bases at V and 2 bases at J, leaving 8 bases unmatched. Written as DNA, the CDR3 is TGTGCCAGCAGCCCCGGACTAGCAGGGGCCTACGAGCAGTACTTC. As protein: CASSPGLAGAYEQYF.

In DNA form, the CDR3 reads TGCGCCAGCAGCTTGGAGGGCGGGGCGAACACCGGGGAGCTGTTTTTT. Translated: CASSLEGGANTGELFF. The rearrangement joins TRBV5-1 to TRBJ2-2, with a tentative D call TRBD2 (6 bases). Trimming stripped 0 bases from V and 0 bases from J, with 9 bases between. CDR1 and CDR2 (germline): SGHRS, YFSETQ. This CDR3 has 16 amino acids.

This sequence joins TRBV27 and TRBJ1-5, with D unresolved. The CDR3 is 13 amino acids. Germline-derived CDR1 and CDR2 are MNHEY and SMNVEV (reference sequence). The V end was cut by 3 bases, the J end by 3 bases, with 6 bases between. The CDR3 DNA reads TGTGCCAGCAGTTTTCAGTACAATCAGCCCCAGCATTTT. Translating it yields CASSFQYNQPQHF.

The chain employs TRBV18 and TRBJ2-1, with 9 bases lining up with TRBD1. V lost 2 bases, J lost 4 bases, and 6 bases stayed unmatched. Per the germline V gene, CDR1 is KGHSH and CDR2 is LQKENI. The CDR3 has 16 residues. The CDR3 reads CASSPRGQGGYNEQFF. The CDR3, as DNA: TGTGCCAGCTCACCAAGGGGACAGGGAGGGTACAATGAGCAGTTCTTC. Drawing the rest from reference TRBV18 and TRBJ2-1, the complete variable domain is NAGVMQNPRHLVRRRGQEARLRCSPMKGHSHVYWYRQLPEEGLKFMVYLQKENIIDESGMPKERFSAEFPKEGPSILRIQQVVRGDSAAYFCASSPRGQGGYNEQFFGPGTRLTVL.

This chain uses TRBV6-2 or TRBV6-3 with TRBJ2-5; 14 bases are a match to TRBD2. The CDR3 loop spans 20 amino acids. V dropped 0 bases and J dropped 0; count of bases not matched to a gene: 9. Looked up from germline, CDR1 is MNHEY and CDR2 is SVGEGT. In DNA form, the CDR3 reads TGTGCCAGCAGTTACTCCCCTTTTCGGACTAGCGGGGGGTACCAAGAGACCCAGTACTTC. It translates to CASSYSPFRTSGGYQETQYF.

The rearrangement links TRBV15 to TRBJ1-2, with 7 nucleotides matching TRBD1. This CDR3 spans 16 amino acids. Germline CDR1 is LNHNV and CDR2 is YYDKDF (reference sequence). The J segment lost 4 bases and the V segment lost 0 bases, leaving 8 bases of the junction unmatched. The CDR3 DNA follows: TGTGCCACCAGCAGAGAGGAGGGGACAGAACTCTATGGCTACACCTTC. This codes for CATSREEGTELYGYTF.

In DNA, the CDR3 is TGTGCCAGCAGAGGACTAGCGGGAGCGGGTGAGCAGTTCTTC. Translation: CASRGLAGAGEQFF. The V and J genes are TRBV27 and TRBJ2-1, with 13 positions matching TRBD2. This CDR3 is built from 14 residues. V lost 6 bases and J lost 9; bases outside the gene matches: 5. Germline assignment: CDR1 MNHEY and CDR2 SMNVEV (reference sequence).

The chain carries TRBV10-3 and TRBJ2-6; 11 bases are a match to TRBD2. V shed 10 bases and J 0 bases; nucleotides not matched to a gene: 8. The CDR3 is made up of 17 amino acids. The V gene's germline CDR1 is ENHRY and CDR2 SYGVKD. CDR3 sequence reads: CATKTSGASSGANVLTF. The CDR3 DNA sequence: TGTGCCACGAAGACTAGCGGGGCAAGCTCTGGGGCCAACGTCCTGACTTTC.

The chain recombines TRBV11-2 with TRBJ2-7, with a weak D call TRBD2 (6 bases). Germline CDR1 is SGHAT and CDR2 is FQNNGV. The CDR3 runs 13 residues. V was pared by 5 bases and J by 4 bases, with 12 bases between. The CDR3: CASSQGLKYEQYF. The CDR3 region has the DNA TGTGCCAGCAGCCAGGGACTTAAGTACGAGCAGTACTTC.

This chain links TRBV11-3 with TRBJ1-1; 7 bases line up with TRBD1. V lost 5 bases to trimming and J lost 3 bases; unmatched junction nucleotides: 9. CDR1 is SGHNT, CDR2 YENEEA, per germline. This CDR3 region has 15 residues. The CDR3 is CASSQRDRIDTEAFF. The CDR3 coding sequence is TGTGCCAGCAGCCAACGGGACAGAATCGACACTGAAGCTTTCTTT.

The chain couples TRBV27 to TRBJ1-1; D might be TRBD1 (6 bases). The CDR3 totals 14 residues. The germline gives CDR1 MNHEY, CDR2 SMNVEV (reference sequence). V was clipped by 4 bases and J by 1 base, with 10 bases between them. The CDR3 loop reads CASSWSGANTEAFF. The CDR3 DNA sequence: TGTGCCAGCAGTTGGTCAGGGGCGAACACTGAAGCTTTCTTT.

The genes are TRBV21-1 and TRBJ1-2; no check of the table's D call, TRBD1, against the DNA was made. TRBV21-1 has pseudogene status. CDR3 length: 15 amino acids. CDR3 protein: CASTNETGGFWGYTF. The CDR3 coding sequence is TGTGCCAGCACCAACGAGACAGGGGGCTTCTGGGGCTACACCTTC.

This chain links TRBV4-3 with TRBJ2-5; 13 bases map to TRBD2. This CDR3 is 18 amino acids long. J lost 2 bases, V lost 0 bases, and 6 bases had no gene match. The germline V gene has CDR1 LGHNA and CDR2 YSLEER. The CDR3: CASSQDIGGLAGQETQYF. The CDR3 DNA reads TGCGCCAGCAGCCAAGATATCGGGGGACTAGCGGGACAAGAGACCCAGTACTTC.

V and J are TRBV7-3 and TRBJ2-2; TRBD2 is a possible D gene (6 bases). This CDR3 is 13 amino acids long. Germline loops: CDR1 SGHTA, CDR2 FQGTGA. Trimming pared 5 bases from V and 7 bases from J, leaving 11 bases between. The CDR3 loop is CASSPTRDGELFF. DNA for the CDR3: TGTGCCAGCAGCCCGACGCGGGACGGGGAGCTGTTTTTT.

The chain links TRBV19 to TRBJ1-5; TRBD1 agrees at 10 bases. Looked up from germline, CDR1 is LNHDA and CDR2 is SQIVND (reference sequence). The CDR3 covers 16 residues. Trimming removed 3 bases from V and 5 bases from J; junction bases left unmatched: 7. As DNA, the CDR3 is TGTGCCAGTAGTATCCCGACCGGGACAGGGGATCAGCCCCAGCATTTT. Translation gives CASSIPTGTGDQPQHF. The whole variable domain, filled in from reference TRBV19 and TRBJ1-5, reads DGGITQSPKYLFRKEGQNVTLSCEQNLNHDAMYWYRQDPGQGLRLIYYSQIVNDFQKGDIAEGYSVSREKKESFPLTVTSAQKNPTAFYLCASSIPTGTGDQPQHFGDGTRLSIL.

This clone was counted once. The chain joins TRBV5-4 to TRBJ2-7; TRBD1 agrees at 9 bases. CDR3 length: 13 residues. V lost 5 bases to trimming and J lost 5 bases; unmatched junction nucleotides: 5. Germline lookup yields CDR1 SGHNT and CDR2 YYREEE (reference sequence). DNA of the CDR3: TGTGCCAGCAGTTTGACAGGGGGAAACGAGCAGTACTTC. Protein sequence: CASSLTGGNEQYF.